A single sample gave rise to the 26 T cell receptor beta chains below, sequenced in a study of blood T cell repertoires in COVID-19 (dated by TCRdb to about 2020). Library preparation used the immunoSEQ multiplex PCR assay. TCRdb obtained this table from immuneACCESS and retained in-frame rearrangements with V and J assigned. These tables miss some clones; where compared with another copy, unresolved V genes account for less than half of the shortfall, and the remainder is unexplained. The sample table shows over 250,000 clones, and approximately 88% are seen once. The ten biggest clones cover 10% of the sample. Input material: peripheral blood. All receptors come from a woman aged 70 to 79 with COVID-19, enrolled during active disease.

V and J are TRBV7-2 and TRBJ2-1; 13 bases agree with TRBD2. This CDR3 region has 18 residues. CDR1 and CDR2 from the germline V gene are SGHTA and FQGNSA. V was pared by 0 bases and J by 4 bases, with 6 bases of the junction left unmatched. This CDR3 is CASSLAGTSGIKYNEQFF. The DNA of the CDR3 is TGTGCCAGCAGCTTAGCGGGGACTAGCGGGATAAAATACAATGAGCAGTTCTTC. The full variable domain, rest sourced from reference TRBV7-2 and TRBJ2-1, is GAGVSQSPSNKVTEKGKDVELRCDPISGHTALYWYRQSLGQGLEFLIYFQGNSAPDKSGLPSDRFSAERTGGSVSTLTIQRTQQEDSAVYLCASSLAGTSGIKYNEQFFGPGTRLTVL.

On this clone itself: Other DNA sequences in the same sample also yield this CDR3. J is TRBJ2-3 and V is TRBV30; D uncertain. V dropped 0 bases and J dropped 2 bases, with 9 bases sitting between them. The CDR3 is made up of 14 amino acids. Germline V gene lookup returns CDR1 GTSNPN and CDR2 SVGIG (reference sequence). Here the CDR3 DNA reads TGTGCCTGGAGTGTACTCGGGTCCACAGATACGCAGTATTTT. This gives the protein CAWSVLGSTDTQYF.

This sequence joins TRBV14 and TRBJ2-5, with 12 bases that match TRBD2. Germline assignment: CDR1 SGHDN and CDR2 FVKESK. The CDR3 extends over 18 amino acids. V was clipped by 0 bases and J by 5 bases; unmatched bases: 10. CDR3 amino acids: CASSQDLLTSGSTETQYF. For the CDR3, the DNA is TGTGCCAGCAGCCAAGATCTCTTGACTAGCGGGAGTACCGAGACCCAGTACTTC.

This rearrangement joins TRBV28 to TRBJ1-1, with D perhaps TRBD1 (5 bases). Germline V lookup: CDR1 MDHEN, CDR2 SYDVKM. CDR3 length: 13 amino acids. Deletions cut 6 bases from V and 4 bases from J, with 12 bases between. Written as DNA, the CDR3 is TGTGCCAGCAGCACCCGACAGACCACTGAAGCTTTCTTT. Protein product: CASSTRQTTEAFF.

This rearrangement joins TRBV6-2 or TRBV6-3 to TRBJ1-5; possibly TRBD1 for D (6 bases). In germline, CDR1 is MNHEY, CDR2 SVGEGT. The CDR3 spans 17 residues. Trimming took off 6 bases at V and 4 bases at J, with 22 bases between the two ends. CDR3 loop: CASSSGHPVPSNQPQHF. The CDR3 bases are TGTGCCAGCAGCTCGGGACACCCAGTCCCCTCTAATCAGCCCCAGCATTTT.

This sequence joins TRBV6-5 and TRBJ2-1; 8 bases map to TRBD2. Looked up from germline, CDR1 is MNHEY and CDR2 is SVGAGI. V trimming: 3 bases; J trimming: 7 bases; junction bases outside the gene matches: 8. The length of the CDR3 is 15 residues. The CDR3 spells CASSYSAGVSNEQFF. The CDR3 nucleotides are TGTGCCAGCAGTTATTCAGCGGGAGTAAGTAATGAGCAGTTCTTC.

The J gene is TRBJ1-2, the V gene TRBV19; D ambiguous. CDR3 length: 14 amino acids. V lost 6 bases and J 4 bases, leaving 15 bases between the germline ends. The germline V gene has CDR1 LNHDA and CDR2 SQIVND (reference sequence). This chain's CDR3 is CASRGGVSGYGYTF. CDR3 nucleotide sequence: TGTGCCAGTAGAGGCGGGGTGTCGGGCTATGGCTACACCTTC.

The DNA of the CDR3 is TGTGCCAGCAGCGTCGACCAGGGCGTGAACACTGAAGCTTTCTTT. It translates to CASSVDQGVNTEAFF. V is TRBV28 and J is TRBJ1-1; possibly TRBD1 for D (5 bases). Trimming left V 6 bases short and J 0 bases short, with 14 bases between. The CDR3 spans 15 residues. The V gene's germline CDR1 is MDHEN and CDR2 SYDVKM.

This clone was counted a few times. The chain joins TRBV9 to TRBJ2-1; D gene ambiguous. V lost 4 bases to trimming and J lost 4 bases, with 15 bases between them. Germline CDR1 SGDLS, CDR2 YYNGEE. There are 15 residues in the CDR3. DNA for the CDR3: TGTGCCAGCAGCCGCGGAGTTGTCCCTTACAATGAGCAGTTCTTC. It translates to CASSRGVVPYNEQFF. The variable domain in full, completed from reference TRBV9 and TRBJ2-1, reads DSGVTQTPKHLITATGQRVTLRCSPRSGDLSVYWYQQSLDQGLQFLIQYYNGEERAKGNILERFSAQQFPDLHSELNLSSLELGDSALYFCASSRGVVPYNEQFFGPGTRLTVL.

The genes are TRBV5-1 and TRBJ1-1, with 10 bases identical to TRBD1. The length of the CDR3 is 14 residues. V lost 4 bases, J lost 4 bases, and 4 bases stayed unmatched. Germline lookup yields CDR1 SGHRS and CDR2 YFSETQ. The CDR3 is CASSVGQGGTEAFF. DNA for the CDR3: TGCGCCAGCAGCGTAGGACAGGGGGGCACTGAAGCTTTCTTT.

The chain couples TRBV4-3 to TRBJ1-2; 7 nucleotides agree with TRBD1. CDR1 is LGHNA, CDR2 YSLEER, per germline. Trimming removed 3 bases from V and 3 bases from J; junction bases left unmatched: 4. The CDR3 consists of 14 residues. The CDR3 DNA reads as TGCGCCAGCAGCCAGCCCGGGACAGACTATGGCTACACCTTC. Translated: CASSQPGTDYGYTF.

V and J are TRBV25-1 and TRBJ1-2, with D possibly matching TRBD1 (5 bases). Germline assignment: CDR1 MGHDK and CDR2 SYGVNS. CDR3 length equals 16 residues. With 1 base removed from V and 3 bases from J, the gap between germline ends came to 15 bases. The CDR3 coding sequence is TGTGCCAGCAGTGAATTCGGACACGGAGAGGACTATGGCTACACCTTC. It codes for CASSEFGHGEDYGYTF.

This clone was counted between two and nine times. The V gene is TRBV5-1, the J gene TRBJ1-5; possible D gene TRBD1, 6 bases. The CDR3 contains 15 residues. Germline V CDR1 and CDR2: SGHRS, YFSETQ. Between the trimmed V and J ends, which lost 0 bases and 6 bases, there was a span of 13 bases. The CDR3 spells CASSLGGGASQPQHF. In nucleotides, the CDR3 is TGCGCCAGCAGCTTGGGAGGGGGGGCGAGTCAGCCCCAGCATTTT.

The chain links TRBV11-2 to TRBJ2-3; D unclear. Germline V lookup: CDR1 SGHAT, CDR2 FQNNGV. Trimming pared 0 bases from V and 2 bases from J, leaving 12 bases between. The CDR3 loop spans 16 amino acids. The CDR3 spells CASSLDRGLSTDTQYF. For the CDR3, the DNA is TGTGCCAGCAGCTTAGATCGAGGTCTATCCACAGATACGCAGTATTTT. The full variable domain, in which reference TRBV11-2 and TRBJ2-3 provide the parts outside the CDR3, is EAGVAQSPRYKIIEKRQSVAFWCNPISGHATLYWYQQILGQGPKLLIQFQNNGVVDDSQLPKDRFSAERLKGVDSTLKIQPAKLEDSAVYLCASSLDRGLSTDTQYFGPGTRLTVL.

The CDR3 protein is CASKPLTPYEQYF. As DNA, the CDR3 is TGTGCCAGCAAGCCACTCACTCCCTACGAGCAGTACTTC. The genes are TRBV2 and TRBJ2-7; D remains unclear. Looked up from germline, CDR1 is SNHLY and CDR2 is FYNNEI. Trimming removed 7 bases from V and 2 bases from J, with 12 bases in between. The CDR3 consists of 13 residues.

The chain uses TRBV28 and TRBJ2-7, with D perhaps matching TRBD1 (5 bases). Germline V gene lookup returns CDR1 MDHEN and CDR2 SYDVKM. The CDR3 spans 16 residues. V was pared by 7 bases and J by 3 bases, with 22 bases between. The CDR3, as DNA: TGTGCCAGCAATTGGAGATGGGCAGGGTCGAACTACGAGCAGTACTTC. Amino acid sequence: CASNWRWAGSNYEQYF.

The rearrangement links TRBV24-1 to TRBJ2-5; D may be TRBD2 (6 bases). V lost 5 bases and J lost 1, with 13 bases in between. Germline V gene sequence: CDR1 KGHDR, CDR2 SFDVKD. The CDR3 runs 15 residues. The CDR3 reads CATSAGVGSQETQYF. The CDR3 region has the DNA TGTGCCACCAGTGCGGGGGTAGGGAGCCAAGAGACCCAGTACTTC.

The chain uses TRBV6-5 and TRBJ1-1; no reliable D call. Trimming took off 4 bases at V and 5 bases at J, with 11 bases between the two ends. Germline assignment: CDR1 MNHEY and CDR2 SVGAGI. The length of the CDR3 is 13 residues. The CDR3 is CASSSLSVTEAFF. CDR3 in DNA: TGTGCCAGCAGTTCGCTATCTGTAACTGAAGCTTTCTTT.

The CDR3 loop reads CASSQSFGGNQPQHF. DNA of the CDR3: TGCGCCAGCAGTCAATCGTTCGGGGGTAATCAGCCCCAGCATTTT. The rearrangement uses TRBV23-1 and TRBJ1-5, with D perhaps matching TRBD1 (5 bases). TRBV23-1 has ORF status, its function being uncertain. The CDR3 is made up of 15 amino acids. V gave up 0 bases and J gave up 4 bases, with 10 bases separating them.

The rearrangement links TRBV2 to TRBJ1-1, with a weak D call TRBD1 (5 bases). The CDR3 totals 13 residues. V lost 3 bases and J 7 bases, leaving 12 bases between the germline ends. Looked up from germline, CDR1 is SNHLY and CDR2 is FYNNEI. CDR3: CASSELREGEAFF. The DNA for the CDR3 is TGTGCCAGCAGTGAGCTCAGGGAAGGTGAAGCTTTCTTT.

The chain is built from TRBV6-5 and TRBJ2-7, with TRBD2 matching over 7 bases. This CDR3 contains 14 residues. V lost 6 bases, J lost 2 bases, and 7 bases stayed unmatched. Germline V gene data show CDR1 as MNHEY and CDR2 as SVGAGI. The CDR3 DNA reads TGTGCCAGCAGGAACCGGGACTATACCTACGAGCAGTACTTC. It codes for CASRNRDYTYEQYF.

Concerning this clone: The junction departs from the called germline gene at one end, perhaps through a read error. The genes are TRBV5-8 and TRBJ1-4; D not certain. From germline, CDR1 is SGHTS and CDR2 YDEGEE. This CDR3 comprises 14 residues. The CDR3 sequence is CASSLGSTNEKLFF. The CDR3 DNA is TGTGCCAGCAGCCTAGGATCAACCAATGAAAAACTGTTTTTT.

This clone was seen only a few times. This chain joins TRBV4-1 and TRBJ2-3; 8 bases line up with TRBD1. Germline trimming cut 6 bases from V and 1 base from J; bases unmatched to any gene: 6. In germline, CDR1 is MGHRA, CDR2 YSYEKL. This CDR3 contains 15 residues. For the CDR3, the DNA is TGCGCCAGCAGTCTTTCGGGACAGGGCACAGATACGCAGTATTTT. Its translation is CASSLSGQGTDTQYF.

The chain recombines TRBV5-1 with TRBJ1-6, with D uncertain. The CDR3 is 15 residues long. V was cut by 2 bases and J by 10 bases, with 16 bases left in between. Per germline, CDR1 SGHRS and CDR2 YFSETQ. CDR3 in DNA: TGCGCCAGCAGCTTTGGAGAGGGCGCGGGGTCACCCCTCCACTTT. It is translated as CASSFGEGAGSPLHF.

The chain has TRBV4-1 and TRBJ1-2, with 7 bases matching TRBD1. Germline CDR1 and CDR2: MGHRA and YSYEKL. This CDR3 is built from 16 residues. V gave up 0 bases and J gave up 1 base; unmatched junction bases: 5. CDR3 sequence reads: CASSQDRGQNNYGYTF. In DNA form, the CDR3 reads TGCGCCAGCAGCCAAGATAGGGGACAGAATAACTATGGCTACACCTTC.

The chain couples TRBV28 to TRBJ1-3, with 8 bases that match TRBD1. V gave up 1 base and J gave up 5 bases; unmatched junction bases: 7. This CDR3 has 16 residues. Germline V gene sequence: CDR1 MDHEN, CDR2 SYDVKM. The CDR3 DNA sequence: TGTGCCAGCAGTTTATCCCGGACAGGGCTGAGAAACACCATATATTTT. This gives the protein CASSLSRTGLRNTIYF.